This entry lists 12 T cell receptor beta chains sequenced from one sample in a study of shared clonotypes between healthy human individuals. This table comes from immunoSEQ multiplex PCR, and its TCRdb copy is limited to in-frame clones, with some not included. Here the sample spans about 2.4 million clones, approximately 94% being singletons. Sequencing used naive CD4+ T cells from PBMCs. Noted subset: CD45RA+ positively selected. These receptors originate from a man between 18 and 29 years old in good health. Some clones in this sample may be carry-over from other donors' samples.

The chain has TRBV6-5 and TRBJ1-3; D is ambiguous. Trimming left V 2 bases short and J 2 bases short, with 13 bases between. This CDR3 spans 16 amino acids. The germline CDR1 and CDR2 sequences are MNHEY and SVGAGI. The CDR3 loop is CASSYGRSAAGNTIYF. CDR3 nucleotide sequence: TGTGCCAGCAGTTACGGCAGGTCTGCAGCTGGAAACACCATATATTTT.

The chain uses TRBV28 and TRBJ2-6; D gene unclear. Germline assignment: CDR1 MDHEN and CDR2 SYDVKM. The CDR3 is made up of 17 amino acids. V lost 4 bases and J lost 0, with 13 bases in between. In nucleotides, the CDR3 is TGTGCCAGCAGTTCGCTCACCCACAGCTCTGGGGCCAACGTCCTGACTTTC. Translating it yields CASSSLTHSSGANVLTF.

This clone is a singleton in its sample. The CDR3 nucleotides are TGTGCCAGTAGCGTAAACCCCTGGGCAGATACGCAGTATTTT. This codes for CASSVNPWADTQYF. The V gene is TRBV19, the J gene TRBJ2-3; unclear D gene. This CDR3 is built from 14 residues. The germline V and J ends were trimmed by 6 bases and 4 bases, with 14 bases remaining between them. Germline CDR1 reads LNHDA; CDR2 reads SQIVND (reference sequence).

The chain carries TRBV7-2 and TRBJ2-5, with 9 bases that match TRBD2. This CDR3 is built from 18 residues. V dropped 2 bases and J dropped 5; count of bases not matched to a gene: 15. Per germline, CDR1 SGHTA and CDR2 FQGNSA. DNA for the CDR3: TGTGCCAGCAGCTTATTGCTGTATCGGCGGGAGGGGGGTGAGACCCAGTACTTC. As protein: CASSLLLYRREGGETQYF.

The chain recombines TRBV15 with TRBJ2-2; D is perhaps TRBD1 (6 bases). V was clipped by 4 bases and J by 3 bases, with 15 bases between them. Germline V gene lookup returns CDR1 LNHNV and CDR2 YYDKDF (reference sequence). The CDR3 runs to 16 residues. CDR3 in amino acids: CATSTPGHRDTGELFF. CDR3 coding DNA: TGTGCCACCAGCACTCCCGGCCACAGGGACACCGGGGAGCTGTTTTTT.

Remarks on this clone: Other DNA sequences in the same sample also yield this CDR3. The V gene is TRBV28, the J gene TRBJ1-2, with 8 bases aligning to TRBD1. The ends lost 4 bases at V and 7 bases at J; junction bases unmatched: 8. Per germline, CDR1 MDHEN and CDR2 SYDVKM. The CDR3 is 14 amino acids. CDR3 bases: TGTGCCAGCAGTTCCCCAGGACAGGGAGGTGGCTACACCTTC. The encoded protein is CASSSPGQGGGYTF.

CDR3 loop: CAWSWVTGSDTEAFF. In nucleotides, the CDR3 is TGTGCCTGGAGTTGGGTTACGGGGTCAGACACTGAAGCTTTCTTT. The V gene is TRBV30, the J gene TRBJ1-1; D ambiguous. V shed 2 bases and J shed 3 bases, with 16 bases lying between them. The V gene's germline CDR1 is GTSNPN and CDR2 SVGIG (reference sequence). The CDR3 has 15 residues.

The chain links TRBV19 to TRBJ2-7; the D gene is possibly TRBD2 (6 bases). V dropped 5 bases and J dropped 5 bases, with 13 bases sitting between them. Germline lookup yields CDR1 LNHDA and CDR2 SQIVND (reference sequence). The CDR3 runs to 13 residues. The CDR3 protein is CASSPMRGDEQYF. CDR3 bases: TGTGCCAGTAGTCCGATGCGGGGAGACGAGCAGTACTTC.

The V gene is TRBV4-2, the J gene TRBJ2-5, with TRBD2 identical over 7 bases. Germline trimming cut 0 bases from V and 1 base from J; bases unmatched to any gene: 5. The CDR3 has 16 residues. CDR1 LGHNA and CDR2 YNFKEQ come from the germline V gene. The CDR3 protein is CASSQDPPSGQETQYF. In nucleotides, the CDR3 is TGTGCCAGCAGCCAAGATCCGCCTAGCGGCCAAGAGACCCAGTACTTC.

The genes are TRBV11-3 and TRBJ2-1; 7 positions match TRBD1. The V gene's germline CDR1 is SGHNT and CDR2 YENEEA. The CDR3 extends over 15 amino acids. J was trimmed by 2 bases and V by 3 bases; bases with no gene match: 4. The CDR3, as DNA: TGTGCCAGCAGCTTTACAGGGGCGCCCTACAATGAGCAGTTCTTC. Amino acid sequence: CASSFTGAPYNEQFF.

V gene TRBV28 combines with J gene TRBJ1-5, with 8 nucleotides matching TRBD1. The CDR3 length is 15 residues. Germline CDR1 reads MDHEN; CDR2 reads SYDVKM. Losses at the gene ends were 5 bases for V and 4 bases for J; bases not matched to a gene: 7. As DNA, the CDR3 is TGTGCCAGCAGTCCCGGGGACAGGCCTAATCAGCCCCAGCATTTT. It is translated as CASSPGDRPNQPQHF.

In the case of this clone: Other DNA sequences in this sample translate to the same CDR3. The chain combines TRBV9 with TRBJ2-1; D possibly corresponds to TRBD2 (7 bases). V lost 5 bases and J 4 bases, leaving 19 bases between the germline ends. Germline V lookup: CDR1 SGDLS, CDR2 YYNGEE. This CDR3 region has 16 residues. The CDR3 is CASSVLGGRTYNEQFF. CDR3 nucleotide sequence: TGTGCCAGCAGTGTACTGGGGGGGCGCACTTACAATGAGCAGTTCTTC.